This T cell receptor beta chain was obtained from a study of T cell changes during pregnancy in multiple sclerosis. This CDR3 has 13 residues. Germline V CDR1 and CDR2: SGHDT, YYEEEE. Germline trimming cut 2 bases from V and 5 bases from J; bases unmatched to any gene: 4. Here immunoSEQ multiplex PCR was the method, and the copy in TCRdb shows in-frame clones only, minus some. The sample yields around 130,000 clones, approximately 96% seen once. The sample consisted of peripheral blood, taken after pregnancy. The chain links TRBV5-6 to TRBJ2-7, with 7 bases matching TRBD2. The source is a female donor with multiple sclerosis, enrolled in a pregnancy study. This CDR3 is CASSFPGRDEQYF. CDR3 nucleotide sequence: TGTGCCAGCAGCTTCCCAGGGAGGGACGAGCAGTACTTC.